Described below is a single T cell receptor beta chain sequence and its context. It was during active infection that Seattle patients were enrolled and then longitudinally followed. The data were obtained in a study of blood T cell repertoires in COVID-19. Trimming took 5 bases from V and 6 from J; bases not matched to a gene: 3. The CDR3 sequence is 12 residues long. CDR1 SNHLY and CDR2 FYNNEI come from the germline V gene. This table comes from immunoSEQ multiplex PCR, and its TCRdb copy is limited to in-frame clones, with some not included. This sample has 200,000 to 250,000 clones, with approximately 90% found just once.

The clonotype originates from a man aged 50 to 60 with COVID-19, enrolled during active disease. This chain links TRBV2 with TRBJ2-7; 8 nucleotides agree with TRBD1. Source material: peripheral blood. CDR3: CASSSTGVEQYF. As DNA, the CDR3 is TGTGCCAGCAGTTCGACAGGGGTCGAGCAGTACTTC.